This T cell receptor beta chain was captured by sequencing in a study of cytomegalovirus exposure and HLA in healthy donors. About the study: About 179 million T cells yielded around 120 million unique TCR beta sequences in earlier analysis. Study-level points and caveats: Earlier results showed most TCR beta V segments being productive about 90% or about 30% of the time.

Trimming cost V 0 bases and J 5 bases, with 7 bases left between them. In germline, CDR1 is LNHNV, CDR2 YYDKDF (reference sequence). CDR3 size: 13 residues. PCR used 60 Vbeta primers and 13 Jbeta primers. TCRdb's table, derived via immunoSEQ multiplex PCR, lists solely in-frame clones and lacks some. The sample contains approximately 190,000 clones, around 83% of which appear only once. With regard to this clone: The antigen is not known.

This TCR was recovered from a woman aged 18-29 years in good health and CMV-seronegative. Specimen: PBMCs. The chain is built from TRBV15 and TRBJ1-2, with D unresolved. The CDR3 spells CATSRDSLYGYTF. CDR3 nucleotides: TGTGCCACCAGCAGAGACAGTTTATATGGCTACACCTTC.